The entry below describes one TCR beta chain. These data belong to a study of monozygotic twins with inflammatory bowel disease. The germline V gene encodes CDR1 SQVTM and CDR2 ANQGSEA. The CDR3 extends over 13 amino acids. Staff drew a roughly 2.5 ml blood sample from each donor. Template switching introduced UMIs that contain a 6-nucleotide sample barcode. TCRdb re-analyzed the 5' RACE reads; it lists each CDR3 protein once, without DNA. This sample's clone table lists 140,000 to 150,000 distinct CDR3 sequences. This chain links TRBV29-1 with TRBJ1-5. The sample was blood. The sequence derives from a human donor with ulcerative colitis or Crohn's disease, or a healthy co-twin of an affected twin (not recorded which). The CDR3 protein is CSVEGGKGQPQHF.